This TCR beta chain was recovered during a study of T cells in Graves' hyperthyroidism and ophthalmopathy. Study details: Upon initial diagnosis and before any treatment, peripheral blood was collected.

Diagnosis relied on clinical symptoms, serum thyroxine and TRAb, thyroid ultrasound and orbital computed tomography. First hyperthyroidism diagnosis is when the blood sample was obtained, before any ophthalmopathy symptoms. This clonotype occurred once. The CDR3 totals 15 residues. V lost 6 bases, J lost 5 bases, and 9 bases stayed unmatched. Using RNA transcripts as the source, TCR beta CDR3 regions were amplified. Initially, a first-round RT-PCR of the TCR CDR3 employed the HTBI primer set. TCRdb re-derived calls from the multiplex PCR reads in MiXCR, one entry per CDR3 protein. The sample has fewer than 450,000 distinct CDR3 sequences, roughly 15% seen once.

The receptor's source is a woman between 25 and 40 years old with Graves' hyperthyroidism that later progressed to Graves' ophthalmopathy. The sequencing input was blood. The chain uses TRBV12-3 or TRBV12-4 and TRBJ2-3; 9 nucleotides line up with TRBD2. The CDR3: CASRSQGLAIDTQYF. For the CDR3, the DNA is TGTGCCAGCAGGTCTCAGGGACTAGCTATAGATACGCAGTATTTT.